A selection of T cell receptor beta chains follows, all from one sample in a study of shared clonotypes between healthy human individuals. Repertoires were generated with immunoSEQ multiplex PCR, while TCRdb's copy carries only in-frame clones and drops some. This table has around 500,000 clones, approximately 78% appearing once. The sample comprised PBMCs. These TCRs come from a woman between 35 and 50 years old in good health. Some clones in this sample may be carry-over from other donors' samples. CDR3s include the opening cysteine and the closing phenylalanine or tryptophan. Fields, in order: clone size, J gene, V gene, CDR3 protein. Clone size is stated in some rows and not others, as once, few, many or a class when expanded.

>.|TRBJ2-7|TRBV5-1
CASSSSSYEQYF
>.|TRBJ2-7|TRBV7-3
CASSPRGGGEQYF
>.|TRBJ2-7|TRBV4-3
CASSQVGGQGFQPSYEQYF
>.|TRBJ2-5|TRBV2
CASKSGFQAVGTQYF
>.|TRBJ1-1|TRBV7-9
CASSLVSGGQAFF
>.|TRBJ2-3|TRBV6-4
CASSVENTDTQYF
>.|TRBJ2-2|TRBV19
CASSIARFSTGELFF
>.|TRBJ1-5|TRBV2
CASRPDRGNQPQHF
>.|TRBJ1-5|TRBV19
CASSPDRGLGNQPQHF
>.|TRBJ1-1|TRBV6-6
CASQRVGGRDTEAFF
>.|TRBJ1-6|TRBV21-1
CASSTTGRNSPLHF
>.|TRBJ2-7|TRBV28
CASSVRDSHSYEQYF
>.|TRBJ2-7|TRBV7-9
CASSLALAAYEQYF
>few|TRBJ2-2|TRBV15
CATSRLGAQAGELFF
>few|TRBJ2-3|TRBV6-4
CASKAGVGTDTQYF
>.|TRBJ2-2|TRBV4-2
CASSQDTSFTGELFF
>.|TRBJ2-5|TRBV28
CASSLPGWETQYF
>.|TRBJ2-7|TRBV29-1
CSVEDRGGPYEQYF
>.|TRBJ1-2|TRBV30
CAWSVLSGRNYGYTF
>.|TRBJ2-3|TRBV7-6
CASSTGLAGVDTQYF
>.|TRBJ2-5|TRBV6-1
CASSEVGIQETQYF
>.|TRBJ1-2|TRBV7-3
CASSLTSGGPDGYTF
>.|TRBJ2-7|TRBV19
CASSNRREAFEQYF
>once|TRBJ2-7|TRBV12-2
CASRLAPTGGPHEQYF
>.|TRBJ2-7|TRBV4-1
CASSRIGGEQYF
>once|TRBJ2-3|TRBV28
CASSSPASRANLRYAVF
>once|TRBJ2-7|TRBV10-3
CAISGTDRALSYEQYF
>.|TRBJ1-6|TRBV30
CAWSVLGQGAPLHF
>.|TRBJ2-5|TRBV28
CASSRGQGAFWETQYF
>.|TRBJ1-1|TRBV19
CASSSGTGGTEAFF
>.|TRBJ1-1|TRBV7-2
CASSPQGGKAFF
>few|TRBJ1-2|TRBV18
CASSPDSLYGYTF
>.|TRBJ2-1|TRBV5-1
CASTRTSGNNEQFF
>.|TRBJ2-4|TRBV29-1
CSALAGGYKNIQYF
>.|TRBJ2-5|TRBV13
CASSLMGLREETQYF
>once|TRBJ2-1|TRBV5-4
CASSASGSSYNEQFF
>.|TRBJ2-5|TRBV4-1
CASSQERGQGIKETQYF
>.|TRBJ2-1|TRBV28
CATTGGGLAGLGEQFF
>.|TRBJ1-1|TRBV9
CASSGPGRVNTEAFF
>.|TRBJ2-3|TRBV21-1
CASSKPLSGTDTQYF
>.|TRBJ1-1|TRBV25-1
CASSAYRDTEAFF